The 20 T cell receptor beta chains below come from one sample, sequenced in a study of T cell repertoires in cytomegalovirus infection (dated by TCRdb to the late 2010s). Reads for this sample came from an Illumina HiSeq 1500. TCRdb cleaned the public reads at Q25 with fastp, built clones with MiXCR and kept in-frame beta chains. Every entry covers one CDR3 protein and lists the most common genes and DNA from its rows. Here the sample has about 240,000 distinct CDR3 sequences; about 12% occur a single time. The biggest ten clones account for approximately 1.8% of the sample. Sequencing was performed on PBMCs. The receptor set was obtained from a human donor in good health (CMV status not recorded). Some clones in this sample may be carry-over from other donors' samples.

This clonotype was seen at least ten times. The V call is TRBV28, the J call TRBJ1-3, with D uncertain. CDR1 is MDHEN and CDR2 is SYDVKM in the germline V gene. The CDR3 sequence is 15 residues long. The V end lost 3 bases, the J end lost 0 bases, and 9 bases lay between the germline ends. DNA of the CDR3: TGTGCCAGCAGTTTTAGGTCGAGCTCTGGAAACACCATATATTTT. The encoded protein is CASSFRSSSGNTIYF.

There are many counts of this clonotype. The chain recombines TRBV7-2 with TRBJ1-1; TRBD1 aligns across 8 bases. This CDR3 has 15 residues. The germline V gene encodes CDR1 SGHTA and CDR2 FQGNSA. The V and J ends lost 2 bases and 2 bases, in that order; junction bases with no gene match: 4. The CDR3 DNA reads TGTGCCAGCAGCTTACAGCCAGGGGGCAACACTGAAGCTTTCTTT. Encoded protein: CASSLQPGGNTEAFF. The full variable domain, rest sourced from reference TRBV7-2 and TRBJ1-1, is GAGVSQSPSNKVTEKGKDVELRCDPISGHTALYWYRQSLGQGLEFLIYFQGNSAPDKSGLPSDRFSAERTGGSVSTLTIQRTQQEDSAVYLCASSLQPGGNTEAFFGQGTRLTVV.

This clonotype was seen repeatedly, ten times or more. The V call is TRBV7-2, the J call TRBJ2-2; 9 bases agree with TRBD1. Germline loops: CDR1 SGHTA, CDR2 FQGNSA. V was clipped by 5 bases and J by 2 bases; unmatched bases: 6. The CDR3 spans 16 residues. CDR3 protein: CASSPRTGDNTGELFF. The DNA for the CDR3 is TGTGCCAGCAGCCCCCGGACAGGGGACAACACCGGGGAGCTGTTTTTT.

This clonotype was seen many times. V is TRBV28 and J is TRBJ2-3, with 7 bases matching TRBD2. The CDR3 loop spans 15 amino acids. V trimming: 5 bases; J trimming: 0 bases; junction bases outside the gene matches: 5. Germline assignment: CDR1 MDHEN and CDR2 SYDVKM. The CDR3 spells CASSPSGVSTDTQYF. Here the CDR3 DNA reads TGTGCCAGCAGTCCAAGCGGGGTCAGCACAGATACGCAGTATTTT.

The table lists this clonotype with many counts. The chain employs TRBV19 and TRBJ2-6; D is ambiguous. This CDR3 has 16 residues. Per the germline V gene, CDR1 is LNHDA and CDR2 is SQIVND (reference sequence). Trimming cost V 5 bases and J 0 bases, with 11 bases left between them. This chain's CDR3 is CASSLPVGSGANVLTF. DNA for the CDR3: TGTGCCAGTAGTCTTCCGGTTGGCTCTGGGGCCAACGTCCTGACTTTC.

The chain employs TRBV20-1 and TRBJ2-3, with D unclear. CDR1 is DFQATT, CDR2 SNEGSKA, per germline (reference sequence). With 6 bases removed from V and 6 bases from J, the gap between germline ends came to 13 bases. This CDR3 comprises 12 residues. CDR3 coding DNA: TGCAGTGCCATCCCCGGATTTGATACGCAGTATTTT. This sequence encodes CSAIPGFDTQYF.

This clonotype was recorded many times. The gene calls are TRBV3-1 and TRBJ1-6, with 7 nucleotides matching TRBD1. The CDR3 sequence is 19 residues long. Trimming removed 4 bases from V and 2 bases from J; junction bases left unmatched: 14. The germline V gene has CDR1 LGHDT and CDR2 YNNKEL (reference sequence). The CDR3 loop reads CASSRERSPTGTYNSPLHF. The CDR3 coding sequence is TGTGCCAGCAGCCGAGAGAGATCTCCGACAGGGACCTATAATTCACCCCTCCACTTT.

The genes are TRBV4-2 and TRBJ1-2; D is uncertain. V lost 0 bases and J 10 bases, leaving 21 bases between the germline ends. Germline CDR1 reads LGHNA; CDR2 reads YNFKEQ. The CDR3 length is 16 residues. The CDR3 DNA is TGTGCCAGCAGCCAAGATCACCTCCCAGCATCCGGAGACTACACCTTC. This encodes CASSQDHLPASGDYTF.

This clonotype was observed many times. The chain combines TRBV7-2 with TRBJ2-5; no clear D gene. V lost 3 bases and J lost 5, with 4 bases in between. The CDR3 is 11 amino acids. Germline CDR1 reads SGHTA; CDR2 reads FQGNSA. The CDR3 coding sequence is TGTGCCAGCAGCTTGTATGAGACCCAGTACTTC. Translation: CASSLYETQYF.

This clonotype was seen at least ten times. The chain employs TRBV11-3 and TRBJ2-2; the D is unclear. Trimming removed 2 bases at V and 8 bases at J, with 12 bases between. The germline gives CDR1 SGHNT, CDR2 YENEEA. The CDR3 extends over 14 amino acids. The CDR3 DNA sequence: TGTGCCAGCAGCTTATTGGGTGAAGCGGGGGAGCTGTTTTTT. Its translation is CASSLLGEAGELFF.

Many counts were recorded for this clonotype. This sequence joins TRBV29-1 and TRBJ2-5, with D possibly matching TRBD1 (5 bases). Germline CDR1 SQVTM, CDR2 ANQGSEA. The V end lost 1 base, the J end lost 0 bases, and 6 bases lay between the germline ends. The CDR3 has 13 amino acids. CDR3 coding DNA: TGCAGCGTTGAAGGCAGGGACCAAGAGACCCAGTACTTC. Translation: CSVEGRDQETQYF.

This clonotype occurred many times. The gene calls are TRBV19 and TRBJ1-1; maybe TRBD1 (5 bases). Trimming pared 2 bases from V and 2 bases from J, leaving 9 bases between. Per germline, CDR1 LNHDA and CDR2 SQIVND (reference sequence). The CDR3 totals 14 residues. CDR3 amino acids: CASSIQGGNTEAFF. The DNA of the CDR3 is TGTGCCAGTAGTATACAGGGCGGAAACACTGAAGCTTTCTTT.

The table lists this clonotype with many counts. V usage is TRBV19 and J usage is TRBJ2-5; 7 positions match TRBD1. Losses at the gene ends were 4 bases for V and 4 bases for J; bases not matched to a gene: 6. Per the germline V gene, CDR1 is LNHDA and CDR2 is SQIVND (reference sequence). CDR3 length: 14 amino acids. The CDR3 region has the DNA TGTGCCAGTAGTACCGGGACAGTGGTAGAGACCCAGTACTTC. It yields the protein CASSTGTVVETQYF.

The CDR3 coding sequence is TGCGCCAGCAGCTTGGGGGGGACTAGCGGCCTTTTCACCTACAATGAGCAGTTCTTC. It yields the protein CASSLGGTSGLFTYNEQFF. The chain recombines TRBV5-1 with TRBJ2-1, with 11 positions matching TRBD2. The ends lost 0 bases at V and 2 bases at J; junction bases unmatched: 10. This CDR3 is 19 amino acids long. Germline V lookup: CDR1 SGHRS, CDR2 YFSETQ.

There are many counts of this clonotype. The rearrangement joins TRBV7-2 to TRBJ2-1; 11 bases are a match to TRBD2. Germline V gene lookup returns CDR1 SGHTA and CDR2 FQGNSA. J was trimmed by 0 bases and V by 2 bases; bases with no gene match: 15. This CDR3 is built from 21 residues. DNA of the CDR3: TGTGCCAGCAGCTTAAGCGTTAGCGGGGGGGGTGGGATAAGCTCCTACAATGAGCAGTTCTTC. Translated: CASSLSVSGGGGISSYNEQFF. Complete variable domain (other parts from reference TRBV7-2 and TRBJ2-1): GAGVSQSPSNKVTEKGKDVELRCDPISGHTALYWYRQSLGQGLEFLIYFQGNSAPDKSGLPSDRFSAERTGGSVSTLTIQRTQQEDSAVYLCASSLSVSGGGGISSYNEQFFGPGTRLTVL.

This clonotype came up many times. The chain carries TRBV7-8 and TRBJ1-1; no definite D call. Germline CDR1 SGHVS, CDR2 FQNEAQ. This CDR3 spans 14 amino acids. With 0 bases removed from V and 7 bases from J, the gap between germline ends came to 12 bases. The CDR3 DNA is TGTGCCAGCAGCTTAGCGAAGGCAGGAGATGAAGCTTTCTTT. Protein: CASSLAKAGDEAFF.

Only a few counts were recorded for this clonotype. This sequence joins TRBV6-2 or TRBV6-3 and TRBJ2-1; D remains ambiguous. The CDR3 length is 17 residues. Germline assignment: CDR1 MNHEY and CDR2 SVGEGT. V was pared by 8 bases and J by 9 bases, with 29 bases between. The chain's CDR3 is CASGSTLTKITYGEQFF. The CDR3 bases are TGTGCCAGCGGCTCCACACTGACGAAAATCACATATGGTGAGCAGTTCTTC.

This clonotype was seen at least ten times. The CDR3 coding sequence is TGCAGCGTTGAGAGGCAGCAGAACACTGAAGCTTTCTTT. It translates to CSVERQQNTEAFF. This rearrangement joins TRBV29-1 to TRBJ1-1, with D uncertain. The ends were cut back, 3 bases at V and 1 base at J, with 9 bases in the middle. The CDR3 consists of 13 residues. From germline, CDR1 is SQVTM and CDR2 ANQGSEA.

The chain recombines TRBV20-1 with TRBJ2-5; TRBD1 agrees at 7 bases. The CDR3 sequence is 13 residues long. Trimming took 0 bases from V and 13 from J; bases not matched to a gene: 11. Per germline, CDR1 DFQATT and CDR2 SNEGSKA (reference sequence). The CDR3 DNA reads as TGCAGTGCTAGAGATCTGGGCGGACAGGCTCCGTACTTC. Its protein product is CSARDLGGQAPYF.

The chain is built from TRBV29-1 and TRBJ2-3; no clear D. CDR1 and CDR2 from the germline V gene are SQVTM and ANQGSEA. The CDR3 has 11 amino acids. Trimming removed 7 bases at V and 6 bases at J, with 11 bases between. CDR3 coding DNA: TGCAGCGCCTCTCAAGGGGATACGCAGTATTTT. The encoded protein is CSASQGDTQYF.